This is a list of T cell receptor beta chains from one sample in a study of T cells expressing NK-cell markers. For each CDR3 protein, TCRdb gives one entry from its re-call of the 5' RACE reads, without DNA. The specimen's table records roughly 350,000 distinct CDR3 sequences. The sequenced material came from blood T cells: a sorted CD56 or NKG2C T cell subset, CD4+ or CD8+ T cells, or bulk PBMC T cells (not recorded which). Receptors originate from a man between 18 and 69 years old in good health. Both conserved end residues are part of each CDR3.

V gene,J gene,CDR3 protein
TRBV11-2,TRBJ2-3,CASSLSRTSGGAADTQYF
TRBV9,TRBJ2-1,CASSVGYSGGNEQFF
TRBV12-3/TRBV12-4,TRBJ1-5,CASSLRGGYSNQPQHF
TRBV12-3/TRBV12-4,TRBJ1-1,CASRGTSFTEAFF
TRBV3-1,TRBJ2-5,CASSQVGQGALKETQYF
TRBV3-1,TRBJ1-2,CASSPTRRVVYGYTF
TRBV7-8,TRBJ1-3,CASRNRVSGNTIYF
TRBV10-3,TRBJ2-3,CAINTQGGPTDTQYF
TRBV21-1,TRBJ1-2,CAPAASDRRQGAYGYTF
TRBV7-9,TRBJ1-1,CASSLGQHREAFF
TRBV7-6,TRBJ2-7,CASSLGLRGYEQYF
TRBV20-1,TRBJ1-5,CSASRQTGQPQHF
TRBV29-1,TRBJ2-5,CSVDTGVETQYF
TRBV14,TRBJ1-4,CASSQDRMRRQGDEKLFF
TRBV12-3/TRBV12-4,TRBJ2-1,CASTKPGALNEQFF
TRBV20-1,TRBJ1-2,CSARSPRVRGYTF
TRBV2,TRBJ2-1,CASSVLEYNEQFF
TRBV7-9,TRBJ1-2,CASSQGSINYGYTF
TRBV18,TRBJ1-1,CASSLSGGQENTEAFF
TRBV7-2,TRBJ2-7,CASSLRGGEQYF
TRBV5-4,TRBJ2-1,CASRRRDRGSNEQFF
TRBV9,TRBJ1-1,CASSVAGTRNTEAFF
TRBV5-1,TRBJ2-1,CASSLRPGPDEQFF
TRBV20-1,TRBJ1-1,CSALQQGVPFF
TRBV12-3/TRBV12-4,TRBJ1-1,CASSPTLQGRGNTEAFF
TRBV20-1,TRBJ1-5,CSARIAASHNQPQHF
TRBV5-5,TRBJ2-3,CASLAGGAGPDTQYF
TRBV29-1,TRBJ2-7,CSVDSRREGSYEQYF
TRBV19,TRBJ1-2,CASSIPTGQGGYGYTF
TRBV12-3/TRBV12-4,TRBJ1-5,CASSSPTGTFNQPQHF
TRBV3-1,TRBJ1-1,CASSQEGGVAFF
TRBV14,TRBJ2-3,CASSQSLADTDTQYF
TRBV5-6,TRBJ2-1,CASSPTGGHRYNEQFF
TRBV9,TRBJ1-6,CASSPTGQGGTPLHF